The source of this T cell receptor (beta chain) is a study of blood T cells in healthy people across ages. Researchers report isolating at least 6 million PBMCs per sample. Combining a sample-barcoded 5' primer with a J-beta primer mix, a second PCR ran for roughly 6 to 12 cycles. TCRdb reanalysed the 5' RACE reads using MiXCR and keeps one entry per CDR3 protein. The sample contains more than 650,000 distinct CDR3 sequences, about 24% of which appear only once. Turning to this clonotype: Its cognate antigen is unknown.

The CDR3 length is 11 residues. CDR1 SQVTM and CDR2 ANQGSEA come from the germline V gene. Whole-study results and caveats: Naive and antigen-experienced cells could not be conclusively compared, given unsorted PBMCs.

The chain recombines TRBV29-1 with TRBJ2-1; D is unresolved. The end of the DNA fits TRBJ2-5 better, so the J call may be wrong. The sequence was obtained from a man aged 65 to 79 in good health. The material sequenced was blood. The CDR3 spells CSVEIGETQYF. The CDR3 DNA reads TGCAGCGTCGAGATAGGGGAGACCCAGTACTTC.